The T cell receptor beta chain described here comes from a study of T cells in Graves' hyperthyroidism and ophthalmopathy. RNA transcripts provided the source from which TCR beta CDR3 regions were amplified. A first-round RT-PCR of the TCR CDR3 used the HTBI primer set. TCRdb re-analysed the multiplex PCR reads in MiXCR, keeping a single row per CDR3 protein. The data contain fewer than 400,000 distinct CDR3 sequences, approximately 16% of them singletons. In its sample, this clonotype was seen a few times. Since a much larger clone is just one base distant, this may be a read error. Per the germline V gene, CDR1 is MNHEY and CDR2 is SMNVEV (reference sequence). The CDR3 is 14 amino acids. Trimming removed 7 bases from V and 6 bases from J; junction bases left unmatched: 10.

The chain has TRBV27 and TRBJ1-1, with 8 bases matching TRBD1. What was sequenced was blood. This receptor was obtained from a young man with Graves' hyperthyroidism. The CDR3 DNA sequence: TGTGCCAGCACTTCGGTGGACAGGGCGTCTGAAGCTTTCTTT. This translates into CASTSVDRASEAFF.